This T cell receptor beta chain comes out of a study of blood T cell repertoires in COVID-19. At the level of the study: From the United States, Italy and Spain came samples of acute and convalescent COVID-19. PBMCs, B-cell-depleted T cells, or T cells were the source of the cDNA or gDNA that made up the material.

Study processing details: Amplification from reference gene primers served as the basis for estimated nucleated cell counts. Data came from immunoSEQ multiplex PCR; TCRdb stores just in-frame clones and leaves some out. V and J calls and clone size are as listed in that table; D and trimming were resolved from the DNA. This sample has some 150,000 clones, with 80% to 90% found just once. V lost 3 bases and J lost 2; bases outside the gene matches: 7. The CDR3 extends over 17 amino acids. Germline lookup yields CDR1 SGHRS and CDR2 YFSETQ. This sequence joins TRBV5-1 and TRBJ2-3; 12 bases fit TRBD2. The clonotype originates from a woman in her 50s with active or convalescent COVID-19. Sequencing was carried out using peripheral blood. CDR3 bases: TGCGCCAGCAGCTCTCTAGCGGGAGGGTCCGACACAGATACGCAGTATTTT. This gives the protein CASSSLAGGSDTDTQYF.